This TCR beta chain stems from a study of blood T cell repertoires in COVID-19. Across the study: From T cells, B-cell-depleted T cells, or PBMCs came the material, which was cDNA or gDNA.

Original processing notes: Estimation of nucleated cell counts relied on the amplification of reference gene primers. TCRdb's table, derived via immunoSEQ multiplex PCR, lists solely in-frame clones and lacks some. V, J and clone size are those of that table, while D and trimming were read from the DNA. The data contain 320,000 or so clones, about 90% of them singletons. Participant age was roughly 18 to 95 years, and participants resided in 20 to 30 US areas. In assigning cohorts, the study relied on participant-reported clinical history. The clonotype comes from a man between 25 and 39 years old who had recovered from COVID-19. The sample taken for sequencing was PBMCs or T cells enriched from blood (not recorded which).

Here the CDR3 reads CASSPRRESHNSPLHF. CDR3 DNA: TGTGCCAGCAGCCCCAGGCGGGAATCCCATAATTCACCCCTCCACTTT. This chain joins TRBV13 and TRBJ1-6; D gene ambiguous. Trimming took off 5 bases at V and 5 bases at J, with 16 bases between the two ends. Germline V gene sequence: CDR1 PRHDT, CDR2 FYEKMQ (reference sequence). The CDR3 length is 16 residues. Full variable domain (remainder filled in from reference TRBV13 and TRBJ1-6): AAGVIQSPRHLIKEKRETATLKCYPIPRHDTVYWYQQGPGQDPQFLISFYEKMQSDKGSIPDRFSAQQFSDYHSELNMSSLELGDSALYFCASSPRRESHNSPLHFGNGTRLTVT.